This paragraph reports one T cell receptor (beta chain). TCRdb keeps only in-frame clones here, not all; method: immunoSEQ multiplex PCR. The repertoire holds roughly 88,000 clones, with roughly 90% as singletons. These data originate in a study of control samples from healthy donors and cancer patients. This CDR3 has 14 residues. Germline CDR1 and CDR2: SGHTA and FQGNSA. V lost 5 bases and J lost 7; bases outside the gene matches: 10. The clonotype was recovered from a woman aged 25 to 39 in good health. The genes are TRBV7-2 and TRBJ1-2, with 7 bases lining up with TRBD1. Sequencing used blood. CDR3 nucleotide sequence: TGTGCCAGCAGCCCTCGGGAGGGGGCGCGTGGCTACACCTTC. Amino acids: CASSPREGARGYTF.